These T cell receptor beta chains were read from a single sample in a study of molecular identifiers for immune sequencing clone quantification. From the PCR reads, TCRdb called clonotypes with MiXCR, one entry per CDR3 protein. The sample has approximately 630,000 distinct CDR3 sequences, less than 30% seen once. The sequenced sample consisted of naive CD8+ T cells from blood, with Jurkat cell RNA spiked in. The receptor set was obtained from a human donor in good health. Some libraries in this study had Jurkat cell RNA spiked in. Both conserved end residues are part of each CDR3. D genes are given only for firm matches. Only some rows state a clone size, as once, few, many or a class for expanded clones.

TRBV27	TRBJ2-7	NA	TRBD1	CASSLSGTGVLEQYF	TGTGCCAGCAGCCTCTCCGGGACAGGGGTGCTCGAGCAGTACTTC
TRBV4-1	TRBJ2-7	many	NA	CASSQRSGVSEQYF	TGCGCCAGCAGCCAAAGATCGGGGGTGTCCGAGCAGTACTTC
TRBV7-2	TRBJ2-7	many	TRBD1	CASSLGQAASEQYF	TGTGCCAGCAGCCTCGGACAGGCGGCGAGCGAGCAGTACTTC
TRBV2	TRBJ1-1	many	NA	CASKMAAFRPNTEAFF	TGTGCCAGCAAGATGGCAGCTTTTCGGCCAAACACTGAAGCTTTCTTT
TRBV4-3	TRBJ1-1	many	NA	CASSQVVWTNTEAFF	TGCGCCAGCAGCCAAGTTGTTTGGACGAACACTGAAGCTTTCTTT
TRBV20-1	TRBJ2-5	NA	NA	CSARDVRPESQETQYF	TGCAGTGCTAGAGATGTCCGTCCCGAAAGTCAAGAGACCCAGTACTTC
TRBV28	TRBJ1-6	NA	TRBD1	CASNPAHRGLYSPLHF	TGTGCCAGCAATCCCGCACACAGGGGGCTTTATTCACCCCTCCACTTT
TRBV7-9	TRBJ2-1	few	TRBD2	CASSTPTSGRLHEQFF	TGTGCCAGCAGCACGCCGACTAGCGGGAGACTCCATGAGCAGTTCTTC
TRBV5-3	TRBJ2-5	NA	TRBD1	CASSEGTGGAETQYF	TGTGCCAGCAGCGAGGGGACAGGGGGCGCGGAGACCCAGTACTTC
TRBV24-1	TRBJ2-3	many	NA	CATSDPGSTDTQYF	TGTGCCACCAGTGATCCCGGTAGCACAGATACGCAGTATTTT
TRBV7-9	TRBJ2-3	many	TRBD2	CASSLVSGGVTDTQYF	TGTGCCAGCAGCTTAGTTAGCGGGGGAGTCACAGATACGCAGTATTTT
TRBV6-5	TRBJ2-1	few	NA	CASSYSQGREYNEQFF	TGTGCCAGCAGTTACTCCCAAGGCAGGGAGTACAATGAGCAGTTCTTC